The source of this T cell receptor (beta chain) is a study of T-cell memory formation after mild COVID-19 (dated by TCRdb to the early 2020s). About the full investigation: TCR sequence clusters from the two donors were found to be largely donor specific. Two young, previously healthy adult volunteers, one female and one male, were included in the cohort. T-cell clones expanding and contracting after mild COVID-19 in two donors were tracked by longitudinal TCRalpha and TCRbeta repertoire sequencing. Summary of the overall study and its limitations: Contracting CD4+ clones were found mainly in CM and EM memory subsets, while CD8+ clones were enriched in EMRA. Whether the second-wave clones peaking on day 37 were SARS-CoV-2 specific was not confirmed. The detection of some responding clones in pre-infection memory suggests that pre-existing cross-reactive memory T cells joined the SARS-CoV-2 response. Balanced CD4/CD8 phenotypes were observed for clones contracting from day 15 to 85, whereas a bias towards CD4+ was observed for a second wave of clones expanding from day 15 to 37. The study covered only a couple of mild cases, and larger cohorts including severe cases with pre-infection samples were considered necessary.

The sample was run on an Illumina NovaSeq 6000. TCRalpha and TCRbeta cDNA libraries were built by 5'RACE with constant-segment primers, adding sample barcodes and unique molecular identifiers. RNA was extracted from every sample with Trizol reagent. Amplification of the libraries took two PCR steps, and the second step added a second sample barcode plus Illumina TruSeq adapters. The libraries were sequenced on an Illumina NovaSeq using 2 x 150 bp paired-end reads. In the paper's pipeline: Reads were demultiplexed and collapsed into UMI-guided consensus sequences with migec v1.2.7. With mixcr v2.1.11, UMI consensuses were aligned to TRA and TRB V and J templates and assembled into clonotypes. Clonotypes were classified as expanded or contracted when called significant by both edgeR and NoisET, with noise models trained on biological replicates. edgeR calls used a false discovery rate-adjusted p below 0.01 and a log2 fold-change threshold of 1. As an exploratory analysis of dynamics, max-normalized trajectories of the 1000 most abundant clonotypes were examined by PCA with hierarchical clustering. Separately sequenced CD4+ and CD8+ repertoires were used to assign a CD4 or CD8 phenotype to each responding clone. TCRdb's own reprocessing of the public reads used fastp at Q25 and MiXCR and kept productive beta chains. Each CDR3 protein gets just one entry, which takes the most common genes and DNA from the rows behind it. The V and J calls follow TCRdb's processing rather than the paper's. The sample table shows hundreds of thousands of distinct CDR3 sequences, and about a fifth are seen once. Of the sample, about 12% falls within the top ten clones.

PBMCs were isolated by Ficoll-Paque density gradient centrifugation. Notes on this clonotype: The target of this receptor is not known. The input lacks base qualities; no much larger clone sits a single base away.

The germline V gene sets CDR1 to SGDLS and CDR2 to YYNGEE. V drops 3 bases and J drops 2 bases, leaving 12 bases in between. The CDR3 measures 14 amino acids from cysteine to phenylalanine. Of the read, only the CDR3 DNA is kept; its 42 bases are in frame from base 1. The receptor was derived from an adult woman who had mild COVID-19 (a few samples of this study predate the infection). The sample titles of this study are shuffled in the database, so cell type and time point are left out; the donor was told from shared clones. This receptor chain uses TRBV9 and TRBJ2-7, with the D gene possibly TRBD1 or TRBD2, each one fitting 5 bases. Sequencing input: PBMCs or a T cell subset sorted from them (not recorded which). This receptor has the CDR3 CASSGGTDAYEQYF. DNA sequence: TGTGCCAGCAGCGGGGGGACGGATGCCTACGAGCAGTACTTC.